A single sample is the source of the 15 T cell receptor beta chains below, sequenced in a study of T cell repertoires in cytomegalovirus infection. One entry per CDR3 protein results from TCRdb running MiXCR on the reads. This table holds about 830,000 distinct CDR3 sequences, about 31% found once. The antigens of these receptors remain unknown. The sample here was cultured CD8+ T cells from PBMCs, taken from culture after CMV antigen stimulation. Receptors were obtained from a human donor in good health (CMV status not recorded). Some clones in this sample may be carry-over from other donors' samples.

Of note for this clonotype: A read error is possible here, since a much larger clone lies one base away. CDR3 in amino acids: CAIGEQVNYNEQFF. CDR3 sequence (DNA): TGTGCCATCGGTGAGCAGGTCAATTACAATGAGCAGTTCTTC. The rearrangement joins TRBV10-3 to TRBJ2-1; no clear D gene. In germline, CDR1 is ENHRY, CDR2 SYGVKD. The CDR3 sequence is 14 residues long.

This chain joins TRBV7-9 and TRBJ1-1, with D perhaps TRBD1 (6 bases). The CDR3 is 13 residues long. V was trimmed by 1 base and J by 8 bases, leaving 11 bases between them. The germline V gene has CDR1 SEHNR and CDR2 FQNEAQ (reference sequence). The CDR3 here is CASSLGTVLEAFF. CDR3 bases: TGTGCCAGCAGCTTAGGGACAGTGCTGGAAGCTTTCTTT.

V usage is TRBV6-1 and J usage is TRBJ2-5; 10 bases agree with TRBD1. The CDR3 has 17 amino acids. Germline CDR1 MNHNS, CDR2 SASEGT. V shed 3 bases and J 0 bases; nucleotides not matched to a gene: 7. DNA for the CDR3: TGTGCCAGCAGTGATCCGGGACAGGGGTTCTACCAAGAGACCCAGTACTTC. It translates to CASSDPGQGFYQETQYF.

In regard to this clonotype: This sequence may be a read error, since a much larger clone differs from it by one base. The chain is built from TRBV7-8 and TRBJ2-7; D ambiguous. Germline values: CDR1 SGHVS, CDR2 FQNEAQ. The CDR3 runs 16 residues. CDR3 DNA sequence: TGTGACAGCAGCTTAGGGCCCCCACATTCCTCCTACGAGCAGTACGTC. This encodes CDSSLGPPHSSYEQYV.

V gene TRBV2 combines with J gene TRBJ1-1; possibly TRBD1 for D (5 bases). Germline V gives CDR1 SNHLY, CDR2 FYNNEI. This CDR3 contains 12 residues. V was shortened by 8 bases and J by 5 bases, with 12 bases between the two germline ends. CDR3 region: CASWRGMTEAFF. CDR3 sequence (DNA): TGTGCCAGCTGGCGGGGGATGACTGAAGCTTTCTTT.

This clonotype was seen ten or more times. This chain connects TRBV7-2 to TRBJ2-1; D might be TRBD1 (5 bases). The CDR3 length is 11 residues. In germline, CDR1 is SGHTA, CDR2 FQGNSA. Trimming took 6 bases from V and 9 from J, leaving 9 bases between them. The CDR3 nucleotides are TGTGCCAGCAGTAGGGGTTCTGAGCAGTTCTTC. Its translation: CASSRGSEQFF.

To note about this clonotype: Given a much more abundant clone one base away, this may be a read error. V and J are TRBV7-6 and TRBJ1-1; no reliable D call. Germline CDR1 is SGHVS and CDR2 is FNYEAQ. This CDR3 comprises 14 residues. CDR3 sequence: CSSSLGRRDTEAFF. The CDR3 bases are TGTTCCAGCAGCTTAGGCAGGAGAGACACTGAAGCTTTCTTT.

This clonotype was recorded many times. The chain has TRBV7-2 and TRBJ2-1, with 8 bases fitting TRBD2. Per germline, CDR1 SGHTA and CDR2 FQGNSA. The CDR3 spans 14 residues. J was trimmed by 8 bases and V by 5 bases; bases with no gene match: 8. CDR3 loop: CASSTWGAGDEQFF. The DNA of the CDR3 is TGTGCCAGCAGCACCTGGGGAGCGGGGGATGAGCAGTTCTTC.

This clonotype was counted a few times. The rearrangement uses TRBV6-8 and TRBJ2-7; D gene unclear. V lost 5 bases, J lost 4 bases, and 9 bases lay in between. Germline V CDR1 and CDR2: MNHGY, SAAAGT. This CDR3 has 12 residues. The CDR3, as DNA: TGTGCCAGCAGTGCAATTCTTTACGAGCAGTACTTC. It translates to CASSAILYEQYF.

This clonotype appeared once. The CDR3 sequence: CASTAGGGWETQYF. CDR3 bases: TGTGCCAGCACAGCGGGCGGGGGTTGGGAGACCCAGTACTTC. The rearrangement uses TRBV25-1 and TRBJ2-5; 7 bases align to TRBD2. Trimming removed 7 bases from V and 5 bases from J; junction bases left unmatched: 10. This CDR3 has 14 amino acids. Germline V lookup: CDR1 MGHDK, CDR2 SYGVNS.

This chain uses TRBV29-1 with TRBJ2-5; 7 positions match TRBD2. Germline V gene data show CDR1 as SQVTM and CDR2 as ANQGSEA. The trim removed 0 bases at V and 4 bases at J, leaving 11 bases unmatched. This CDR3 comprises 16 residues. CDR3 protein: CSVEDHRAGEVETQYF. The CDR3 nucleotides are TGCAGCGTTGAAGATCATCGGGCGGGGGAGGTAGAGACCCAGTACTTC.

This clonotype showed up just a few times. This chain links TRBV7-6 with TRBJ2-1; TRBD2 agrees at 7 bases. The CDR3 has 13 amino acids. Germline values: CDR1 SGHVS, CDR2 FNYEAQ. The ends lost 5 bases at V and 9 bases at J; junction bases unmatched: 7. CDR3 protein: CASSERGDGEQFF. The CDR3 region has the DNA TGTGCCAGCAGCGAACGGGGGGACGGTGAGCAGTTCTTC.

J is TRBJ1-1 and V is TRBV20-1; no reliable D call. Germline loops: CDR1 DFQATT, CDR2 SNEGSKA (reference sequence). This CDR3 region has 13 residues. V dropped 6 bases and J dropped 10 bases, with 21 bases sitting between them. The CDR3 DNA sequence: TGCAGTGCCCAGATCGAGGGCTTTTTTGGAGCTTTCTTT. Protein: CSAQIEGFFGAFF.

In this sample, this clonotype turned up a few times. The gene calls are TRBV28 and TRBJ2-2, with D unclear. V was trimmed by 5 bases and J by 2 bases, leaving 9 bases between them. This CDR3 is built from 14 residues. The germline CDR1 and CDR2 sequences are MDHEN and SYDVKM. The CDR3 DNA reads TGTGCCAGCAGTCGATTAGATAACACCGGGGAGCTGTTTTTT. Translation: CASSRLDNTGELFF. Full variable domain (remainder filled in from reference TRBV28 and TRBJ2-2): DVKVTQSSRYLVKRTGEKVFLECVQDMDHENMFWYRQDPGLGLRLIYFSYDVKMKEKGDIPEGYSVSREKKERFSLILESASTNQTSMYLCASSRLDNTGELFFGEGSRLTVL.

This clonotype was seen more than once but under ten times. The chain recombines TRBV14 with TRBJ2-1; 11 positions match TRBD2. The CDR3 runs to 13 residues. J gave up 15 bases and V 3 bases, and 7 bases lay outside the gene matches. CDR1 and CDR2 from the germline V gene are SGHDN and FVKESK. CDR3: CASSHELAGAPFF. CDR3 nucleotides: TGTGCCAGCAGCCATGAACTAGCGGGGGCTCCGTTCTTC.